Below, one TCR beta chain is given with its context. No cognate antigen has been identified for it. No base quality values were provided; no much bigger clone lies one nucleotide off. Collaborating institutions collected whole blood in K2EDTA tubes following their own protocols. Collaborator samples were shipped for TCRbeta analysis as frozen whole blood, isolated PBMCs, or DNA extracted from either sample type. According to the germline V gene, CDR1 reads SGHDN and CDR2 reads FVKESK. The CDR3, cysteine through phenylalanine, is 14 amino acids long. The entry retains the CDR3 DNA only, 42 bases that are in frame from base 1. The junction shows trimming of 1 base on V and 4 bases on J, plus 10 bases between the germline ends. TCRbeta CDR3 regions were amplified from genomic DNA by means of the immunoSEQ Assay, a bias-controlled multiplex PCR. Per the authors' processing: The number of nucleated cells in each sample was estimated from the amplification of reference gene primers within the assay. To quantify the absolute abundance of each unique TCRbeta CDR3 rearrangement, sequence reads were collapsed and filtered. For each sample, productive Simpson clonality was calculated as the square root of Simpson's diversity index over productive rearrangements. TCRdb retrieved this table from immuneACCESS and kept in-frame rearrangements only. Not all clones are present; in checked studies, unresolved V genes account for under half, and no reason is known for the remainder. Clone size and V and J calls were adopted from that table, with D and trimming inferred from the DNA. Recorded for this sample are about 180,000 clones; about 87% of them occurred a single time. The ten most abundant clones make up roughly 3.7% of the sample.

This sample is drawn from a study of blood T cell repertoires in COVID-19 (TCRdb year 2020). Turning to the overall study: Samples covering the acute and convalescent phases of COVID-19 were provided by collaborators in the United States, Italy and Spain. Where HLA class I and class II types were available, the types were taken from metadata supplied by the sample provider, not from assay-based typing. Deeply sampled blood TCRbeta repertoires from subjects exposed to, actively infected with, or recovered from COVID-19 were included in the dataset. The material from the prospective study consisted of cDNA or gDNA derived from T cells, B-cell-depleted T cells, or PBMCs. Sample metadata almost always included a de-identified subject ID, COVID-19 status, age in years and sex. The repertoires were released in a freely available public database intended as a resource for research on the immune response to SARS-CoV-2. The samples were drawn from the first 160 participants of the ongoing ImmuneRACE study and from over a thousand subjects provided by 6 global collaborators.

On the study overall, not on this receptor specifically: The quantity of clinical and demographic metadata differed by source and by participant and was supplied without curation.

The TCR originated in a woman under 40 with acute or convalescent COVID-19. The specimen was peripheral blood. Here the chain combines TRBV14 and TRBJ1-1; the D gene remains uncertain. The nucleotides read TGTGCCAGCAGCCAAGCGCGAGGGAGCACTGAAGCTTTCTTT. It is translated as CASSQARGSTEAFF.